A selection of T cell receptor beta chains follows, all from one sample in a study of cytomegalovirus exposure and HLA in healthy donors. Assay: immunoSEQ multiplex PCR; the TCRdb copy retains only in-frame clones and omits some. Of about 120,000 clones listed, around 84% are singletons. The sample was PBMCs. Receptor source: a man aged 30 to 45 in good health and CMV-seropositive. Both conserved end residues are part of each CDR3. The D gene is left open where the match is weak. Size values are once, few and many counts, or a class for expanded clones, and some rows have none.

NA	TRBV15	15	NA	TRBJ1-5	TGTGCCACCAGCAGAGTCATGGAAGGGGTACAGCCCCAGCATTTT	CATSRVMEGVQPQHF
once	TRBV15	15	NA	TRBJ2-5	TGTGCCACCAGCAGAGAGAAACTTCACCAAGAGACCCAGTACTTC	CATSREKLHQETQYF
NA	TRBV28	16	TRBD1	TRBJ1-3	TGTGCCAGCAGTTTATCGGTACAGGGGCCTGGAAACACCATATATTTT	CASSLSVQGPGNTIYF
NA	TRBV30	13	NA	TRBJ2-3	TGTGCCTGGAGTGTAAATCCAGCAGATACGCAGTATTTT	CAWSVNPADTQYF
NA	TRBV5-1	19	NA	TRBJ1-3	TGCGCCAGCAGCTTGTACGGGCGGAGGGGCCCGAGGTATGGAAACACCATATATTTT	CASSLYGRRGPRYGNTIYF
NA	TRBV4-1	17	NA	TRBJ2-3	TGCGCCAGCAGCCTCAGTGACAGATCCCTCAGCACAGATACGCAGTATTTT	CASSLSDRSLSTDTQYF
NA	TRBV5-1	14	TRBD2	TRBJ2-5	TGCGCCAGCAGACTAGCGGGAGTGGCGGAGACCCAGTACTTC	CASRLAGVAETQYF
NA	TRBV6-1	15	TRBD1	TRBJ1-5	TGTGCCAGCAGTCCCCTCAGGGGGCCCTTAGCGCCCCAGCATTTT	CASSPLRGPLAPQHF
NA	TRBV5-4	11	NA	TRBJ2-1	TGTGCCAGCAGGCGGCTTGATGAGCAGTTCTTC	CASRRLDEQFF
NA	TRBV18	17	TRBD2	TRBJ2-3	TGTGCCAGCTCACCACCGGGCAGCGGGAGGAACACAGATACGCAGTATTTT	CASSPPGSGRNTDTQYF
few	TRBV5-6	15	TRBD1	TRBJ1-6	TGTGCCAGCAGCTTGGGACGACAGGGAAAGTCACCCCTCCACTTT	CASSLGRQGKSPLHF
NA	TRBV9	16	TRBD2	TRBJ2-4	TGTGCCAGCAGCGTAGGACTAGCGGGGGGATTAAACATTCAGTACTTC	CASSVGLAGGLNIQYF
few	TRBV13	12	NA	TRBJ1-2	TGTGCCACCGACAGTATTAACTATGGCTACACCTTC	CATDSINYGYTF
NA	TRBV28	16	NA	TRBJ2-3	TGTGCCAGCAGTTTTGGAACAGGACGAAGCACAGATACGCAGTATTTT	CASSFGTGRSTDTQYF